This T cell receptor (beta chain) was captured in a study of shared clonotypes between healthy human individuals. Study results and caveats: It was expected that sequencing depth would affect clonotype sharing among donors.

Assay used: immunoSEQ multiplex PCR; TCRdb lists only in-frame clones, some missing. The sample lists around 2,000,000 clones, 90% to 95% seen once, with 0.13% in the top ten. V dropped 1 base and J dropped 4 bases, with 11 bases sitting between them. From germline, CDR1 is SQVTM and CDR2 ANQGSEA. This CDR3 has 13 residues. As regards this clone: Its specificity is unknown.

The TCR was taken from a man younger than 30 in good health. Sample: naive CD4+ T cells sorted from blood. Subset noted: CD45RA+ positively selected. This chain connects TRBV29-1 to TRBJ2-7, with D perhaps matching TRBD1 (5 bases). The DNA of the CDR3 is TGCAGCGTTGAAGGACAGAAGCCATACGAGCAGTACTTC. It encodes CSVEGQKPYEQYF.